The 13 T cell receptor beta chains presented below share a single source sample, sequenced in a study of T-cell memory formation after mild COVID-19. A single record per CDR3 protein comes from TCRdb applying MiXCR to the 5' RACE reads. The sample yields fewer than 650,000 distinct CDR3 sequences, about 20% seen once. The sequencing input was PBMCs or a T cell subset sorted from them (not recorded which). These receptors were collected from an adult woman who had mild COVID-19 (a few samples of this study predate the infection). Cell type and time point are not known.

There are a few counts of this clonotype. This chain links TRBV10-3 with TRBJ1-1; 7 bases fit TRBD1. The CDR3 totals 14 residues. With 7 bases clipped from V and 1 base from J, the junction kept 6 bases outside the gene matches. CDR1 and CDR2 from the germline V gene are ENHRY and SYGVKD. CDR3 coding DNA: TGTGCCATCACCCCGGACAGGTGGAACACTGAAGCTTTCTTT. This codes for CAITPDRWNTEAFF.

This clonotype was counted only a few times. The V call is TRBV18, the J call TRBJ2-1, with TRBD2 matching 8 bases. The CDR3 extends over 15 amino acids. Germline CDR1 is KGHSH and CDR2 is LQKENI. V lost 5 bases, J lost 8 bases, and 11 bases stayed unmatched. Here the CDR3 DNA reads TGTGCCAGCTCAGAGTTCACCGGACTAGCAGATGAGCAGTTCTTC. Its translation is CASSEFTGLADEQFF. Looking up the rest from reference TRBV18 and TRBJ2-1 gives the full variable domain: NAGVMQNPRHLVRRRGQEARLRCSPMKGHSHVYWYRQLPEEGLKFMVYLQKENIIDESGMPKERFSAEFPKEGPSILRIQQVVRGDSAAYFCASSEFTGLADEQFFGPGTRLTVL.

This clonotype was detected a few times. V is TRBV6-2 or TRBV6-3 and J is TRBJ2-5; either TRBD1 or TRBD2 may fit D (7 bases each). This CDR3 has 11 amino acids. Trimming shortened V by 5 bases and J by 12 bases, and 13 bases separated the two germline ends. CDR1 MNHEY and CDR2 SVGEGT come from the germline V gene. The CDR3 DNA follows: TGTGCCAGCAGTCAGGGGGACTACAAGTACTTC. Translating it yields CASSQGDYKYF.

The chain links TRBV6-5 to TRBJ2-7; TRBD2 agrees at 7 bases. The ends lost 5 bases at V and 2 bases at J; junction bases unmatched: 9. Germline V gives CDR1 MNHEY, CDR2 SVGAGI. This CDR3 has 15 amino acids. In DNA, the CDR3 is TGTGCCAGCAGTCGGCCAGGCCGGGGGGCCTACGAGCAGTACTTC. Amino acid sequence: CASSRPGRGAYEQYF.

This clonotype was seen a handful of times. This chain joins TRBV6-5 and TRBJ1-2; D not certain. Trimming cost V 0 bases and J 4 bases, with 15 bases left between them. Germline V lookup: CDR1 MNHEY, CDR2 SVGAGI. The CDR3 runs to 16 residues. CDR3 amino acids: CASSYSKYSPIYGYTF. The CDR3 coding sequence is TGTGCCAGCAGTTACTCGAAATATTCCCCGATCTATGGCTACACCTTC.

V gene TRBV20-1 combines with J gene TRBJ2-7; D uncertain. There are 12 residues in the CDR3. V gave up 5 bases and J gave up 3 bases, with 11 bases separating them. CDR1 is DFQATT, CDR2 SNEGSKA, per germline (reference sequence). The CDR3 here is CSASGPNYEQYF. For the CDR3, the DNA is TGCAGTGCTTCCGGGCCCAACTACGAGCAGTACTTC.

The V and J genes are TRBV5-1 and TRBJ1-4; D gene ambiguous. Germline lookup yields CDR1 SGHRS and CDR2 YFSETQ. The CDR3 is made up of 15 amino acids. The germline V and J ends were trimmed by 0 bases and 0 bases, with 6 bases remaining between them. The DNA for the CDR3 is TGCGCCAGCAGCTTGGAGGCGGCAACTAATGAAAAACTGTTTTTT. Translating gives CASSLEAATNEKLFF.

This clonotype was detected only a few times. V and J are TRBV4-3 and TRBJ2-7; D may be TRBD1 or TRBD2 (5 bases each). CDR1 and CDR2 from the germline V gene are LGHNA and YSLEER. The CDR3 runs 16 residues. V dropped 1 base and J dropped 2 bases, with 15 bases sitting between them. CDR3 loop: CASSQVPWDGTYEQYF. Written as DNA, the CDR3 is TGCGCCAGCAGCCAAGTACCTTGGGACGGGACCTACGAGCAGTACTTC.

The J gene is TRBJ2-2, the V gene TRBV29-1; D gene ambiguous. Germline CDR1 is SQVTM and CDR2 is ANQGSEA. V was clipped by 4 bases and J by 7 bases, with 13 bases between them. The CDR3 runs to 13 residues. The CDR3 nucleotides are TGCAGCGTTGTTGTGGGATCTGGCGGGGAGCTGTTTTTT. This encodes CSVVVGSGGELFF.

The V and J genes are TRBV18 and TRBJ1-2; D call uncertain. The V end lost 1 base, the J end lost 7 bases, and 7 bases lay between the germline ends. Per germline, CDR1 KGHSH and CDR2 LQKENI. The CDR3 length is 12 residues. CDR3 loop: CASSPREAGYTF. CDR3 in DNA: TGTGCCAGCTCACCACGGGAGGCTGGCTACACCTTC.

The V call is TRBV7-9, the J call TRBJ2-5; D may match TRBD1 or TRBD2 (5 bases each). Trimming took 3 bases from V and 5 from J, leaving 10 bases between them. Germline V gene data show CDR1 as SEHNR and CDR2 as FQNEAQ (reference sequence). The CDR3 covers 13 residues. The CDR3 bases are TGTGCCAGCAGCTTCGGGACGGTTGAGACCCAGTACTTC. Its protein product is CASSFGTVETQYF.

This clonotype showed up just a few times. This chain connects TRBV5-1 to TRBJ2-7, with TRBD2 matching over 7 bases. In germline, CDR1 is SGHRS, CDR2 YFSETQ. The CDR3 is made up of 18 amino acids. The J segment lost 0 bases and the V segment lost 0 bases, leaving 12 bases of the junction unmatched. The CDR3 spells CASSLGWREREASYEQYF. The CDR3 nucleotides are TGCGCCAGCAGCTTGGGATGGAGGGAACGGGAGGCCTCCTACGAGCAGTACTTC. The full variable domain, with the rest looked up from reference TRBV5-1 and TRBJ2-7, is KAGVTQTPRYLIKTRGQQVTLSCSPISGHRSVSWYQQTPGQGLQFLFEYFSETQRNKGNFPGRFSGRQFSNSRSEMNVSTLELGDSALYLCASSLGWREREASYEQYFGPGTRLTVT.

In its sample, this clonotype was seen a few times. CDR3 sequence: CASSYSVGGAPYNEQFF. DNA for the CDR3: TGTGCCAGCAGTTACTCGGTAGGGGGAGCCCCTTACAATGAGCAGTTCTTC. The rearrangement uses TRBV6-5 and TRBJ2-1; D is perhaps TRBD1 (6 bases). The CDR3 is 17 residues long. The V gene lost 0 bases and the J gene lost 4 bases, with 16 bases spanning the gap. CDR1 is MNHEY, CDR2 SVGAGI, per germline.